These 19 T cell receptor beta chains came from one sample sequenced in a study of T cell responses to AZD1222 COVID-19 vaccine. Assay used: immunoSEQ multiplex PCR; TCRdb lists only in-frame clones, some missing. The sample has about 84,000 clones; approximately 90% are singletons. The starting material was peripheral blood, obtained 28 days after the second AZD1222 dose. The receptors come from an adult who received the AZD1222 COVID-19 vaccine.

The J gene is TRBJ2-2, the V gene TRBV4-3; TRBD1 might be the D (7 bases). Looked up from germline, CDR1 is LGHNA and CDR2 is YSLEER. The CDR3 loop spans 17 amino acids. The ends were cut back, 1 base at V and 4 bases at J, with 16 bases in the middle. CDR3 coding DNA: TGCGCCAGCAGCCAAGCCGCAAGACAGGGAGGCACCGGGGAGCTGTTTTTT. The encoded protein is CASSQAARQGGTGELFF.

The chain combines TRBV2 with TRBJ1-4, with D unresolved. The ends were cut back, 1 base at V and 4 bases at J, with 7 bases in the middle. The V gene's germline CDR1 is SNHLY and CDR2 FYNNEI. The CDR3 loop spans 14 amino acids. CDR3 DNA: TGTGCCAGCAGTGAAGACGGGTATAATGAAAAACTGTTTTTT. Residues: CASSEDGYNEKLFF. The complete variable domain, with remaining parts taken from reference TRBV2 and TRBJ1-4, reads EPEVTQTPSHQVTQMGQEVILRCVPISNHLYFYWYRQILGQKVEFLVSFYNNEISEKSEIFDDQFSVERPDGSNFTLKIRSTKLEDSAMYFCASSEDGYNEKLFFGSGTQLSVL.

V and J are TRBV3-1 (or the pseudogene TRBV3-2) and TRBJ1-3, with unresolved D. The length of the CDR3 is 18 residues. From germline, CDR1 is LGHDT and CDR2 YNNKEL (reference sequence). Trimming removed 1 base from V and 0 bases from J, with 16 bases in between. The CDR3 is CASSQAVGPRSSGNTIYF. The CDR3 DNA is TGTGCCAGCAGCCAAGCGGTGGGCCCCCGGAGCTCTGGAAACACCATATATTTT.

The chain carries TRBV19 and TRBJ1-2; D is perhaps TRBD1 (5 bases). With 5 bases removed from V and 4 bases from J, the gap between germline ends came to 14 bases. The V gene's germline CDR1 is LNHDA and CDR2 SQIVND (reference sequence). This CDR3 region has 14 residues. This CDR3 reads CASSPGEGSYGYTF. The CDR3 bases are TGTGCCAGTAGTCCCGGCGAGGGGAGCTATGGCTACACCTTC.

The sample holds one count of this clone. This chain uses TRBV6-5 with TRBJ2-5; the D gene is possibly TRBD2 (6 bases). The CDR3 loop spans 13 amino acids. From germline, CDR1 is MNHEY and CDR2 SVGAGI. V was cut by 6 bases and J by 4 bases, with 12 bases left in between. CDR3 nucleotides: TGTGCCAGCAGCCTACAGGAGGGAGAGACCCAGTACTTC. Protein product: CASSLQEGETQYF.

The genes are TRBV29-1 and TRBJ1-1; D not resolved. CDR1 and CDR2 from the germline V gene are SQVTM and ANQGSEA. The CDR3 is 11 amino acids. V lost 4 bases and J lost 3, with 6 bases in between. Here the CDR3 DNA reads TGCAGCGTTGGGGGTTACACTGAAGCTTTCTTT. It yields the protein CSVGGYTEAFF.

The rearrangement uses TRBV7-3 and TRBJ1-1, with TRBD1 matching over 8 bases. Per the germline V gene, CDR1 is SGHTA and CDR2 is FQGTGA. Trimming cost V 2 bases and J 3 bases; bases outside gene matches: 2. The CDR3 runs to 14 residues. This CDR3 is CASSLQTGDTEAFF. The CDR3 coding sequence is TGTGCCAGCAGCTTACAGACAGGGGACACTGAAGCTTTCTTT. Together with reference TRBV7-3 and TRBJ1-1, the CDR3 gives the full variable domain: GAGVSQTPSNKVTEKGKYVELRCDPISGHTALYWYRQSLGQGPEFLIYFQGTGAADDSGLPNDRFFAVRPEGSVSTLKIQRTERGDSAVYLCASSLQTGDTEAFFGQGTRLTVV.

The J gene is TRBJ1-1, the V gene TRBV3-1 (or the pseudogene TRBV3-2), with 11 positions matching TRBD1. The trim removed 2 bases at V and 12 bases at J, leaving 8 bases unmatched. The CDR3 is made up of 14 amino acids. CDR1 is LGHDT, CDR2 YNNKEL, per germline (reference sequence). In DNA, the CDR3 is TGTGCCAGCAGCCAATTCCTGGGACAGGGGGTAACTTTCTTT. Translation gives CASSQFLGQGVTFF.

The rearrangement joins TRBV20-1 to TRBJ2-7; D unresolved. Germline V gene data show CDR1 as DFQATT and CDR2 as SNEGSKA (reference sequence). Trimming left V 4 bases short and J 6 bases short, with 10 bases between. The length of the CDR3 is 11 residues. The CDR3 here is CSAKGQREQYF. The CDR3 region has the DNA TGCAGTGCTAAAGGGCAGCGCGAGCAGTACTTC.

The genes are TRBV7-2 and TRBJ1-1; D call uncertain. The CDR3 runs to 14 residues. Germline V lookup: CDR1 SGHTA, CDR2 FQGNSA. Trimming removed 5 bases at V and 1 base at J, with 11 bases between. DNA for the CDR3: TGTGCCAGCAGCGGGTCGGCGAGGAACACTGAAGCTTTCTTT. Translating gives CASSGSARNTEAFF.

The chain couples TRBV7-3 to TRBJ2-2; D not resolved. Germline CDR1 is SGHTA and CDR2 is FQGTGA. Trimming took off 2 bases at V and 1 base at J, with 8 bases between the two ends. This CDR3 is built from 15 residues. The chain's CDR3 is CASSLLSGNTGELFF. DNA of the CDR3: TGTGCCAGCAGCTTATTGTCCGGGAACACCGGGGAGCTGTTTTTT.

V and J are TRBV15 and TRBJ2-2; D not resolved. CDR1 and CDR2 (germline): LNHNV, YYDKDF (reference sequence). This CDR3 has 15 amino acids. Trimming left V 4 bases short and J 4 bases short, with 13 bases between. The CDR3 bases are TGTGCCACCAGCACCCCGAAGGTCCGCACCGGGGAGCTGTTTTTT. Its translation is CATSTPKVRTGELFF.

This chain uses TRBV20-1 with TRBJ1-2; no reliable D call. Germline-derived CDR1 and CDR2 are DFQATT and SNEGSKA (reference sequence). Trimming removed 7 bases at V and 1 base at J, with 7 bases between. This CDR3 comprises 11 residues. CDR3 nucleotides: TGCAGTGTTTGGGATAACTATGGCTACACCTTC. Translation: CSVWDNYGYTF.

The chain has TRBV7-3 and TRBJ2-3; D not certain. The V end lost 2 bases, the J end lost 2 bases, and 8 bases lay between the germline ends. In germline, CDR1 is SGHTA, CDR2 FQGTGA. The CDR3 spans 14 residues. CDR3 protein: CASSLWTLTDTQYF. In DNA, the CDR3 is TGTGCCAGCAGCTTATGGACCCTCACAGATACGCAGTATTTT.

The rearrangement joins TRBV29-1 to TRBJ1-1; 8 nucleotides agree with TRBD1. There are 13 residues in the CDR3. V lost 7 bases, J lost 4 bases, and 8 bases stayed unmatched. CDR1 and CDR2 from the germline V gene are SQVTM and ANQGSEA. CDR3 amino acids: CSGTRGPTTEAFF. Here the CDR3 DNA reads TGCAGCGGTACCAGGGGGCCGACCACTGAAGCTTTCTTT. The entire variable domain, with the rest obtained from reference TRBV29-1 and TRBJ1-1, is as follows: SAVISQKPSRDICQRGTSLTIQCQVDSQVTMMFWYRQQPGQSLTLIATANQGSEATYESGFVIDKFPISRPNLTFSTLTVSNMSPEDSSIYLCSGTRGPTTEAFFGQGTRLTVV.

This clone was counted a single time. The chain couples TRBV9 to TRBJ2-2; 10 bases agree with TRBD2. CDR3 length: 14 amino acids. Losses at the gene ends were 3 bases for V and 6 bases for J; bases not matched to a gene: 2. Germline V gene data show CDR1 as SGDLS and CDR2 as YYNGEE. The CDR3 DNA follows: TGTGCCAGCAGCGCTAGCGGGGGTCCCGGGGAGCTGTTTTTT. This gives the protein CASSASGGPGELFF. Combining the CDR3 with reference TRBV9 and TRBJ2-2 gives the whole variable domain DSGVTQTPKHLITATGQRVTLRCSPRSGDLSVYWYQQSLDQGLQFLIQYYNGEERAKGNILERFSAQQFPDLHSELNLSSLELGDSALYFCASSASGGPGELFFGEGSRLTVL.

This rearrangement joins TRBV5-4 to TRBJ2-1; 15 positions agree with TRBD2. CDR3 length: 18 amino acids. V lost 4 bases to trimming and J lost 5 bases; unmatched junction nucleotides: 10. Germline lookup yields CDR1 SGHNT and CDR2 YYREEE (reference sequence). The CDR3: CASSGLAGGLTWNNEQFF. In nucleotides, the CDR3 is TGTGCCAGCAGCGGACTAGCGGGGGGGTTGACTTGGAACAATGAGCAGTTCTTC.

The rearrangement joins TRBV20-1 to TRBJ2-7, with no clear D. The CDR3 consists of 11 residues. Germline CDR1 DFQATT, CDR2 SNEGSKA (reference sequence). Between the trimmed V and J ends, which lost 6 bases and 6 bases, there was a span of 12 bases. The CDR3 spells CSARTYSEQYF. CDR3 nucleotides: TGCAGTGCACGGACCTATTCCGAGCAGTACTTC.

The CDR3 nucleotides are TGTGCCACCAGCAGAGGGTATGAAAAACTGTTTTTT. It encodes CATSRGYEKLFF. The J gene is TRBJ1-4, the V gene TRBV15, with unresolved D. The V and J ends lost 1 base and 6 bases respectively, with 3 bases between them. This CDR3 has 12 residues. Germline CDR1 LNHNV, CDR2 YYDKDF (reference sequence). Filled out from reference TRBV15 and TRBJ1-4, the complete variable domain reads DAMVIQNPRYQVTQFGKPVTLSCSQTLNHNVMYWYQQKSSQAPKLLFHYYDKDFNNEADTPDNFQSRRPNTSFCFLDIRSPGLGDTAMYLCATSRGYEKLFFGSGTQLSVL.